This note documents a single T cell receptor (beta chain) sequence. Its antigen is not known. The individuals who served as donors were healthy Caucasians living in Russia, aged roughly 6 to 100. The data belong to a study of blood T cells in healthy people across ages. Whole-study findings and limits: No one knew whether donors had CMV, which possibly confounded expanded clonotype changes.

Together with a sample-barcoded 5' primer, a J-beta primer mix was included in a second PCR lasting about 6 to 11 cycles. MiXCR, run by TCRdb on the 5' RACE reads, gives a single entry per CDR3 protein. The sample consists of 350,000 to 450,000 distinct CDR3 sequences, about 52% of them appearing once. This clonotype was obtained from a man aged 55 to 70 in good health. The sequenced sample was blood.

CDR3 in amino acids: CASRRGGFGTEAFF. DNA for the CDR3: TGTGCCAGTAGACGTGGGGGTTTCGGCACTGAAGCTTTCTTT. This chain links TRBV19 with TRBJ1-1, with TRBD1 as a possible D gene (5 bases). The CDR3 length is 14 residues. The germline gives CDR1 LNHDA, CDR2 SQIVND (reference sequence). Trimming removed 6 bases at V and 4 bases at J, with 15 bases between.